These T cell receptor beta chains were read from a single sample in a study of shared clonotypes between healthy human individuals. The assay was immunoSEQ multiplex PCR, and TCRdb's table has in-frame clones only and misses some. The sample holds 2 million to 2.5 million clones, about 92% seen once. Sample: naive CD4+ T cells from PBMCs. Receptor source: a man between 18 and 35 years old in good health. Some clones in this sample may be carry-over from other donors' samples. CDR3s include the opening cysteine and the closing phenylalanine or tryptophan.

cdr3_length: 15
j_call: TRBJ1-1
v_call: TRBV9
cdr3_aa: CASSVGDRGSTEAFF

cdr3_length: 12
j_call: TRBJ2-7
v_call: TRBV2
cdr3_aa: CASSGSGYEQYF

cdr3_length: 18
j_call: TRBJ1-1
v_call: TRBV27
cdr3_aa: CASRYSRGQGAGNTEAFF

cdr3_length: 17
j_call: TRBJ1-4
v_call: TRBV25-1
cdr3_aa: CASSVQGVGATNEKLFF

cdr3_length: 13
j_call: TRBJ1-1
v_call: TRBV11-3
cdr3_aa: CASSFSRDTEAFF

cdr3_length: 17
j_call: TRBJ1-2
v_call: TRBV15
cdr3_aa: CATSRVTPGQGAGGYTF

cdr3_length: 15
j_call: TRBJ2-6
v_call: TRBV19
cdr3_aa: CASSRLGSGANVLTF

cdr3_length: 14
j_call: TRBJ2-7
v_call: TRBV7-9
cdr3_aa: CASSLVDPPYEQYF

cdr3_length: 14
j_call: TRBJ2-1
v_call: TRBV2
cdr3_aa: CASRRQGSYNEQFF

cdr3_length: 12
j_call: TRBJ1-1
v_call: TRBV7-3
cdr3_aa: CASSSGSGEAFF

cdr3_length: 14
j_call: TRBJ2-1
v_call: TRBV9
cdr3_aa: CASSVGAEYNEQFF

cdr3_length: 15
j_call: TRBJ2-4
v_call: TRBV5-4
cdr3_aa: CASSSASGVQNIQYF

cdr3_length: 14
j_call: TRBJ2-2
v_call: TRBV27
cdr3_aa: CASSLGRNTGELFF

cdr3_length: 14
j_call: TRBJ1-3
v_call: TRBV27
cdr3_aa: CASSWTGSGNTIYF

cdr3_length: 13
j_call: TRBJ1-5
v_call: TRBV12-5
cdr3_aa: CASGTGGDQPQHF

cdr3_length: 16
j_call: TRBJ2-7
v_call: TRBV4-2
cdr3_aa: CASSQVNGNYVREQYF

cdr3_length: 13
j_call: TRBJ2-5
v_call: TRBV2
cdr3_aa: CASRTGTGETQYF

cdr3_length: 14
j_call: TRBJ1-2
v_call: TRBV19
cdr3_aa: CASSIGQAPYGYTF

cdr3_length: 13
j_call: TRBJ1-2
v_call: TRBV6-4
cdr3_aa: CASSPTGGRGYTF

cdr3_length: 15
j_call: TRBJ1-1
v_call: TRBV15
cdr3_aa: CATSRPRLGGTEAFF

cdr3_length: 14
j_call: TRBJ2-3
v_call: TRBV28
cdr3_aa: CASSTSGELYTQYF

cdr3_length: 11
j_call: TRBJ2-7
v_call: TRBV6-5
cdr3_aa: CASSSWPEQYF

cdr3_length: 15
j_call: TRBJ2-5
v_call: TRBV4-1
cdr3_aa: CASSQGGSYQETQYF

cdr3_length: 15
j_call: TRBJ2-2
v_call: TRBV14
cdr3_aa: CASAGLAGVTGELFF

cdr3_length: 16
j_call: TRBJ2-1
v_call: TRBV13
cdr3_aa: CASSLGLAGGPGEQFF

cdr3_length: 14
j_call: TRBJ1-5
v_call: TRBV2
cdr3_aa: CASSEDASWEPQHF

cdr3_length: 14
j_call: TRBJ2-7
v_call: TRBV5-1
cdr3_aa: CASSPGGNTYEQYF

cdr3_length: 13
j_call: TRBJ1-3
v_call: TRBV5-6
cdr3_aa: CASSFGRGNTIYF

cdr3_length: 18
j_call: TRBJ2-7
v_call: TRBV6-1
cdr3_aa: CASSETEVLGTGRYEQYF

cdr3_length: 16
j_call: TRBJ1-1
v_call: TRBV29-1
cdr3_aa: CSVRIGGGWENTEAFF

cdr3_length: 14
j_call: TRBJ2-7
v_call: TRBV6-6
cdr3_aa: CASRPTLDRYEQYF

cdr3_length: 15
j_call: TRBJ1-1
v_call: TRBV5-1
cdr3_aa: CASSLGGQPSTEAFF

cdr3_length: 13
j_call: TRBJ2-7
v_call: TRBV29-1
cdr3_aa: CSVFSGNTYEQYF

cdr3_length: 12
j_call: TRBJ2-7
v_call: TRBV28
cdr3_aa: CASSFRTWEQYF

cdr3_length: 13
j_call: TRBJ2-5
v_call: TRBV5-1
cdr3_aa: CASSLSPQETQYF

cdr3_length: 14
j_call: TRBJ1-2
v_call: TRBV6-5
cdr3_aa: CASSYSRGVYGYTF

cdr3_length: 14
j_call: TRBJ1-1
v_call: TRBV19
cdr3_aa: CASKPREGDTEAFF